A selection of T cell receptor beta chains follows, all from one sample in a study of T-cell memory formation after mild COVID-19. Via MiXCR, TCRdb re-called the 5' RACE reads, giving one row per CDR3 protein. Of about 180,000 distinct CDR3 sequences listed, around a sixth are singletons. The sequencing input was PBMCs or a T cell subset sorted from them (not recorded which). The receptors were sampled from a man aged 18 to 30 who had mild COVID-19 (a few samples of this study predate the infection). Cell type and time point are not known. The CDR3 runs from the conserved cysteine through the conserved F or W. The D gene is left open where the match is weak. A clone size is listed for some rows: how often the clone was seen (once, few, many), or a class if it is expanded.

cdr3_nt: TGTGCCAGCAGCCGAGGATATCGGATGGGGTATAATGAAAAACTGTTTTTT; cdr3_aa: CASSRGYRMGYNEKLFF; v_call: TRBV11-2; j_call: TRBJ1-4; clone_size: NA; d_call: NA
cdr3_nt: TGTGCCAGCAGCCGCCTCGGTAATTCACCCCTCCACTTT; cdr3_aa: CASSRLGNSPLHF; v_call: TRBV7-9; j_call: TRBJ1-6; clone_size: many; d_call: NA
cdr3_nt: TGTGCCAGCAGCCCAGTGGGCACAGGGAGAAACACTGAAGCTTTCTTT; cdr3_aa: CASSPVGTGRNTEAFF; v_call: TRBV7-9; j_call: TRBJ1-1; clone_size: few; d_call: NA
cdr3_nt: TGTGCCAGCAGTGAACTAGCGGGGGGTGCCCCCCCCTACAATGAGCAGTTCTTC; cdr3_aa: CASSELAGGAPPYNEQFF; v_call: TRBV6-1; j_call: TRBJ2-1; clone_size: NA; d_call: TRBD2
cdr3_nt: TGCGCCAGCAGCTCAGACTCAACTAATGAAAAACTGTTTTTT; cdr3_aa: CASSSDSTNEKLFF; v_call: TRBV5-1; j_call: TRBJ1-4; clone_size: many; d_call: NA
cdr3_nt: TGCGCCAGCAGCCAACCATTCGCCAGGGTTACTGAAGCTTTCTTT; cdr3_aa: CASSQPFARVTEAFF; v_call: TRBV4-1; j_call: TRBJ1-1; clone_size: many; d_call: NA
cdr3_nt: TGTGCCAGCAGTCGTGGGGCAGACTATGGCTACACCTTC; cdr3_aa: CASSRGADYGYTF; v_call: TRBV6-5; j_call: TRBJ1-2; clone_size: NA; d_call: NA
cdr3_nt: TGTGCCAGCAGTTACTCGACAGGCTACGAGCAGTACTTC; cdr3_aa: CASSYSTGYEQYF; v_call: TRBV6-6; j_call: TRBJ2-7; clone_size: many; d_call: NA
cdr3_nt: TGCAGCGTTGAAGAGGGACAGGGCTACGAGCAGTACTTC; cdr3_aa: CSVEEGQGYEQYF; v_call: TRBV29-1; j_call: TRBJ2-7; clone_size: NA; d_call: TRBD1
cdr3_nt: TGCGCCAGCAGCTCGTATGGGGTTGTAGCGGGGTCCACCGGGGAGCTGTTTTTT; cdr3_aa: CASSSYGVVAGSTGELFF; v_call: TRBV5-1; j_call: TRBJ2-2; clone_size: many; d_call: TRBD2
cdr3_nt: TGTGCCAGTAGCTTTCCGGACACGCGGAATGAGCAGTTCTTC; cdr3_aa: CASSFPDTRNEQFF; v_call: TRBV19; j_call: TRBJ2-1; clone_size: NA; d_call: NA
cdr3_nt: TGTGCCAGCTCACCGACTAGCGGGGGTGACTTCTCCTACGAGCAGTACTTC; cdr3_aa: CASSPTSGGDFSYEQYF; v_call: TRBV18; j_call: TRBJ2-7; clone_size: few; d_call: TRBD2
cdr3_nt: TGCAGTGCCAAATCGGACAGGGGTGAGACCCAGTACTTC; cdr3_aa: CSAKSDRGETQYF; v_call: TRBV20-1; j_call: TRBJ2-5; clone_size: NA; d_call: TRBD1
cdr3_nt: TGTGCCAGCAGCGAAGTGGCATATACTGAAGCTTTCTTT; cdr3_aa: CASSEVAYTEAFF; v_call: TRBV7-9; j_call: TRBJ1-1; clone_size: NA; d_call: NA
cdr3_nt: TGTGCCAGCAGCTTAGTCAGTGTTAACTATGGCTACACCTTC; cdr3_aa: CASSLVSVNYGYTF; v_call: TRBV7-2; j_call: TRBJ1-2; clone_size: NA; d_call: NA
cdr3_nt: TGTGCCAGCAGTGGTAGTTCACCCCTCCACTTT; cdr3_aa: CASSGSSPLHF; v_call: TRBV25-1; j_call: TRBJ1-6; clone_size: NA; d_call: NA
cdr3_nt: TGCAGTGCTAGAGATTCGCGGGGAAACTATGGCTACACCTTC; cdr3_aa: CSARDSRGNYGYTF; v_call: TRBV20-1; j_call: TRBJ1-2; clone_size: NA; d_call: NA
cdr3_nt: TGTGCCAGCAGCTCAAGGACAGACAACTATGGCTACACCTTC; cdr3_aa: CASSSRTDNYGYTF; v_call: TRBV7-2; j_call: TRBJ1-2; clone_size: NA; d_call: NA